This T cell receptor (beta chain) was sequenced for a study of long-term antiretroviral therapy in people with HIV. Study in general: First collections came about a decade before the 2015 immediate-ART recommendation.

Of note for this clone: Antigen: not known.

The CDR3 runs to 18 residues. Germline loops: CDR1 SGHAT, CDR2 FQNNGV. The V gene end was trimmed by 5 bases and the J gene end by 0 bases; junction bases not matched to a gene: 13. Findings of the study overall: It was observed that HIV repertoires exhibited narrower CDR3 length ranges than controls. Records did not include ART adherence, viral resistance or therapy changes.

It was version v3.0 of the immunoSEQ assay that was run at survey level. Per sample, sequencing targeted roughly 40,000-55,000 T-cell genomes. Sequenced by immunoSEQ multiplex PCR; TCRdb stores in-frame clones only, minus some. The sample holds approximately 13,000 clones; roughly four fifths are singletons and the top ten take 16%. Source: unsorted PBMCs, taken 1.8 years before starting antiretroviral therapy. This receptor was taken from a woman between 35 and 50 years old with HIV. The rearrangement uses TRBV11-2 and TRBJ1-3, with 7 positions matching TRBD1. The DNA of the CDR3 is TGTGCCAGCAGCCCCCAATTCTACAGGGGACGCTCTGGAAACACCATATATTTT. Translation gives CASSPQFYRGRSGNTIYF.